Listed here is a single TCR beta chain. These data belong to a study of T cell responses to AZD1222 COVID-19 vaccine. Only in-frame clones appear in the TCRdb table, and some are missing; sequencing was by immunoSEQ multiplex PCR. This table holds approximately 200,000 clones, approximately 93% found once. The CDR3 extends over 15 amino acids. The junction had 3 bases not matched to a gene; V was cut back by 1 base and J by 0 bases. Germline values: CDR1 MGHRA, CDR2 YSYEKL. The sequencing used peripheral blood, collected 28 days after the second AZD1222 dose. The clonotype originates from an adult who received the AZD1222 COVID-19 vaccine. J is TRBJ2-7 and V is TRBV4-1; 7 nucleotides match TRBD2. The CDR3 sequence is CASSQGERGSYEQYF. The CDR3 DNA is TGCGCCAGCAGCCAAGGCGAGCGGGGCTCCTACGAGCAGTACTTC.